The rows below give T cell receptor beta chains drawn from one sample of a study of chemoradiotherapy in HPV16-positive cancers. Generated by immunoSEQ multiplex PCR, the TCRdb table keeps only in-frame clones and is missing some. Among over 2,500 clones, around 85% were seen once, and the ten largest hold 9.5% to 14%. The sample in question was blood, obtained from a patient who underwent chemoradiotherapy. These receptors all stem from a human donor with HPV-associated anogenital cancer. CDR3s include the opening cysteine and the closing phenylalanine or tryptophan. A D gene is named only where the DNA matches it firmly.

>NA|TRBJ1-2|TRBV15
CATSRERGTHGYTF
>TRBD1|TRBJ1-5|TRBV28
CASTNRQGGNQPQHF
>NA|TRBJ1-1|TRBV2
CASSQQYTEAFF
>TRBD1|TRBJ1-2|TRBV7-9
CASSWSDRVYDYGYTF
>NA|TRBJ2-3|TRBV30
CAWSKGTASTDTQYF
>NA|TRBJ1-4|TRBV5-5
CASSSGSLGEKLFF
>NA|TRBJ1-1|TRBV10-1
CASSERGYAEAFF
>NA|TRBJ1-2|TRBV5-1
CASSSNGNYGYTF
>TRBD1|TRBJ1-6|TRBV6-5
CASSYTTGDNSPLHF
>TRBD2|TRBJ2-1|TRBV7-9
CASSLAPAGAVYNEQFF
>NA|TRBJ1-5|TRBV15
CATSRDGNQPQHF
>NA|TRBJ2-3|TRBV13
CASSLRSDTQYF
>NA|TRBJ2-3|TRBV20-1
CSASAGTFEYF
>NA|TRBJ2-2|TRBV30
CAWNRVAGELFF
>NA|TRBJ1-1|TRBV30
CAWSVRENTEAFF
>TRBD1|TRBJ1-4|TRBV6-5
CASSYSRGQEKLFF
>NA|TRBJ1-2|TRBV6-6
CASSPTINYGYTF
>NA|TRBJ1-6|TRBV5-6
CASSLVNSPLHF
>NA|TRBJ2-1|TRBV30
CAWSVLGHAYNEQFF
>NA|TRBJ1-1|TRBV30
CAWLDHMNTEAFF
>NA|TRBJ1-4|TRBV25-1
CASRGHGVVGEKLFF
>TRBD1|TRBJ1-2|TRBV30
CAWSTPGGIYGYTF
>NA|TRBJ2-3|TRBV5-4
CASSSGVTDTQYF
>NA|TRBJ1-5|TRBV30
CAWQDGYSNQPQHF
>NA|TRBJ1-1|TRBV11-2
CASSFQGSWNTEAFF
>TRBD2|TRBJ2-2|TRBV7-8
CASSGTRGGELFF
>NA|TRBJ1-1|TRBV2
CASVVGFGTEAFF
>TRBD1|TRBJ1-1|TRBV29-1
CSVRTGRITEAFF
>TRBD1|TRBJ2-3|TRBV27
CASSLSGSPYYRGQTDTQYF
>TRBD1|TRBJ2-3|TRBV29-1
CSVGTGGADTQYF
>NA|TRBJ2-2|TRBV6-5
CASSWGNEGTGELFF
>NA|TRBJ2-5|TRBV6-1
CASSAPQGGIRETQYF
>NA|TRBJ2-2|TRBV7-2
CASSLSWGLLNTGELFF
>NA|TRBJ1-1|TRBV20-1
CSAADGSEAFF
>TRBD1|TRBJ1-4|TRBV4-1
CASSPGTGEERLFF
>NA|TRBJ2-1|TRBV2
CASSELEVVGEQFF
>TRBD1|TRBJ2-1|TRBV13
CASISYRGSIGEQFF
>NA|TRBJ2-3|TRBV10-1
CASSEGVGGTQYF
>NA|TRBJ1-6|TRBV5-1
CASSAWGEYNSPLHF
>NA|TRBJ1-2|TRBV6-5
CASSYSRGINYGYTF